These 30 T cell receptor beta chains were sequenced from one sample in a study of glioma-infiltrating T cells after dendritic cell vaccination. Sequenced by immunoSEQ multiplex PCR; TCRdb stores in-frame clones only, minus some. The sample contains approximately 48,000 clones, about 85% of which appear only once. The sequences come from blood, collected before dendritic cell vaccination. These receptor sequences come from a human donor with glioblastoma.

The CDR3 nucleotides are TGTGCCAGTAGCCGTGTTGACCAACTCGGGAATTCACCCCTCCACTTT. Its translation is CASSRVDQLGNSPLHF. The chain has TRBV19 and TRBJ1-6; no clear D. The CDR3 covers 16 residues. The germline V gene has CDR1 LNHDA and CDR2 SQIVND (reference sequence). Trimming took 6 bases from V and 7 from J, leaving 19 bases between them.

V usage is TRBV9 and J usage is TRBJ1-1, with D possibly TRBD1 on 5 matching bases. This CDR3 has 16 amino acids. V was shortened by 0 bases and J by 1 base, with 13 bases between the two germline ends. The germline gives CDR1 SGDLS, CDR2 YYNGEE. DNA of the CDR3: TGTGCCAGCAGCGTAGATGGGGCCCGTTGGAACACTGAAGCTTTCTTT. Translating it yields CASSVDGARWNTEAFF.

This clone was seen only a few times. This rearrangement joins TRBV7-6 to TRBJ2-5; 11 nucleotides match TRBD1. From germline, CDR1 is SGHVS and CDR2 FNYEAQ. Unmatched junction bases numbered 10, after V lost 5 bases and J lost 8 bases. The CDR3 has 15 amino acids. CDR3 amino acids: CASSARDRGVGTQYF. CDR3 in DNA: TGTGCCAGCAGCGCCCGGGACAGGGGGGTCGGTACCCAGTACTTC.

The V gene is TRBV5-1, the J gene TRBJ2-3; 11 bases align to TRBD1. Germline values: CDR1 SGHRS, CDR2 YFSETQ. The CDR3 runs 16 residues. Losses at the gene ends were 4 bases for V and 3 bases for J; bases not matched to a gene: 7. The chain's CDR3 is CASSRTGGASTDTQYF. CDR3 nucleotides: TGCGCCAGCAGCAGGACAGGGGGCGCGTCTACAGATACGCAGTATTTT.

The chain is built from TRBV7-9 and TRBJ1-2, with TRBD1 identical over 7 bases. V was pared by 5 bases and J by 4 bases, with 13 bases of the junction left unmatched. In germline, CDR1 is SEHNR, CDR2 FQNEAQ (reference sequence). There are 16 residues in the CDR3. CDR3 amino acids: CASSNRGRGAFYGYTF. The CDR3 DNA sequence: TGTGCCAGCAGCAATAGGGGCAGGGGGGCTTTCTATGGCTACACCTTC.

This CDR3 reads CASSMTSGGPNEQFF. DNA of the CDR3: TGTGCCAGCAGTATGACTAGCGGGGGCCCGAATGAGCAGTTCTTC. The chain carries TRBV6-1 and TRBJ2-1; 12 nucleotides agree with TRBD2. Germline V CDR1 and CDR2: MNHNS, SASEGT. The CDR3 sequence is 15 residues long. V shed 5 bases, J shed 7 bases, and the junction held 6 bases outside the gene matches.

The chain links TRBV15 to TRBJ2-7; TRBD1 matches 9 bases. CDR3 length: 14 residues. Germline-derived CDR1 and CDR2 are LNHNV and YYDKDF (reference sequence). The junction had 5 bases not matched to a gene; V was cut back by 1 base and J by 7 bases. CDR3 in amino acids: CATSRGQGEVEQYF. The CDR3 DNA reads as TGTGCCACCAGCAGAGGACAGGGGGAAGTGGAGCAGTACTTC.

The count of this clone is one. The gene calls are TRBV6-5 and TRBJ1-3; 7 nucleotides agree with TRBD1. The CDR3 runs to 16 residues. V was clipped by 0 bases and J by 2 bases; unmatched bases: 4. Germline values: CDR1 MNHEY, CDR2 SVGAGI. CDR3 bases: TGTGCCAGCAGTTACTCCCACAGGGGAGCTGGAAACACCATATATTTT. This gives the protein CASSYSHRGAGNTIYF.

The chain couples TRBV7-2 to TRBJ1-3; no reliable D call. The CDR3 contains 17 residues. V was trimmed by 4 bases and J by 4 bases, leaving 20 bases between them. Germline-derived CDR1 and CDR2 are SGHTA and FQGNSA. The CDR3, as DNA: TGTGCCAGCAGCTCAGCCCCATACCGGTCGAGGGGAAACACCATATATTTT. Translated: CASSSAPYRSRGNTIYF.

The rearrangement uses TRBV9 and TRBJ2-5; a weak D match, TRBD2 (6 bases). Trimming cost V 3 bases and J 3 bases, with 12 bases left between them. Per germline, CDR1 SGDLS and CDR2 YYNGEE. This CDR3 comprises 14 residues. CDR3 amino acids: CASSAGRGKETQYF. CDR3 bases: TGTGCCAGCAGCGCCGGGAGAGGAAAAGAGACCCAGTACTTC.

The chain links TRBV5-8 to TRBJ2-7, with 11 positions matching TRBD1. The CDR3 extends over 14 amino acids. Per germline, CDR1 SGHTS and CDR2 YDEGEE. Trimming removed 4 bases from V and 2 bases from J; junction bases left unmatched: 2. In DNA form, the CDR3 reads TGTGCCAGCAGCCCGGGACAGGGGGCCTACGAGCAGTACTTC. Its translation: CASSPGQGAYEQYF.

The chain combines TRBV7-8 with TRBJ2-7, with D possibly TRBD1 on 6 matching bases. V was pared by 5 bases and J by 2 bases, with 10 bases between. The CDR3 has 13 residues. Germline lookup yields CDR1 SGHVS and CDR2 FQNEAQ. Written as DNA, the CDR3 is TGTGCCAGCAGCGCCTGGACAGCCTACGAGCAGTACTTC. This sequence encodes CASSAWTAYEQYF.

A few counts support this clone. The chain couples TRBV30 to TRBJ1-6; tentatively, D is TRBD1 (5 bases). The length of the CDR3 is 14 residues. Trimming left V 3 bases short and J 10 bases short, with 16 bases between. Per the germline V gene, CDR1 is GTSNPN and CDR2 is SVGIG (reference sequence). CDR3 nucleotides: TGTGCCTGGAGATTCGGGGGGAAGCGCTCACCCCTCCACTTT. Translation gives CAWRFGGKRSPLHF.

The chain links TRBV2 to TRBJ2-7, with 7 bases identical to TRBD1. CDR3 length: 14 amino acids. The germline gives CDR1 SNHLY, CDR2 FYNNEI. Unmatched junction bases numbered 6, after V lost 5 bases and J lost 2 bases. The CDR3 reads CASSRGQPTYEQYF. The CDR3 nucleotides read TGTGCCAGCAGTAGGGGACAGCCGACCTACGAGCAGTACTTC.

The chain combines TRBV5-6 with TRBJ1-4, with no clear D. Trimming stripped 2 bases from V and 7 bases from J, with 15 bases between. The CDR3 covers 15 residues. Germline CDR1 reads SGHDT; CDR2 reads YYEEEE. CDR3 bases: TGTGCCAGCAGCTTTTTCGGCCTCGGGTCTGAAAAACTGTTTTTT. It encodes CASSFFGLGSEKLFF.

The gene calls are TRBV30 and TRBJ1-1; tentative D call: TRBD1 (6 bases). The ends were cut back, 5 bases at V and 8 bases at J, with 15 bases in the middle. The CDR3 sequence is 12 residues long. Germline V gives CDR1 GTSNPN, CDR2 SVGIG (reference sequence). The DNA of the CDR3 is TGTGCCTGGTCGGGGACACCGGTCGAAGCTTTCTTT. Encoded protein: CAWSGTPVEAFF.

CDR3: CASSQVSGGAYNEQFF. The DNA of the CDR3 is TGCGCCAGCAGCCAAGTTAGCGGGGGGGCTTACAATGAGCAGTTCTTC. The chain links TRBV4-1 to TRBJ2-1; 11 bases fit TRBD2. CDR3 length equals 16 residues. V gave up 1 base and J gave up 4 bases; unmatched junction bases: 3. Germline values: CDR1 MGHRA, CDR2 YSYEKL.

As DNA, the CDR3 is TGCGCCAGCAGCCCGACCGGGCAGGGGACCTACGAGCAGTACTTC. Its translation: CASSPTGQGTYEQYF. The V call is TRBV5-1, the J call TRBJ2-7; maybe TRBD1 (6 bases). V was shortened by 4 bases and J by 2 bases, with 16 bases between the two germline ends. The CDR3 runs to 15 residues. CDR1 and CDR2 from the germline V gene are SGHRS and YFSETQ. Together with reference TRBV5-1 and TRBJ2-7, the CDR3 gives the full variable domain: KAGVTQTPRYLIKTRGQQVTLSCSPISGHRSVSWYQQTPGQGLQFLFEYFSETQRNKGNFPGRFSGRQFSNSRSEMNVSTLELGDSALYLCASSPTGQGTYEQYFGPGTRLTVT.

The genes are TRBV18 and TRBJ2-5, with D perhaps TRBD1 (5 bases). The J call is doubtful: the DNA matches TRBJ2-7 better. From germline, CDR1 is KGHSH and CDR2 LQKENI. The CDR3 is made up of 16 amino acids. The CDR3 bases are TGTGCCAGCTCACCTCCCAGGGAAACGGCCTCCTACGAGCAGTACTTC. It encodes CASSPPRETASYEQYF.

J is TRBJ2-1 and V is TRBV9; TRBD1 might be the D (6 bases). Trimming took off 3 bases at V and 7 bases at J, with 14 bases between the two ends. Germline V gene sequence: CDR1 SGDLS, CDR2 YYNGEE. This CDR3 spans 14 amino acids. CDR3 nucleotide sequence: TGTGCCAGCAGCGGGTCCCACCAGGGGAATGAGCAGTTCTTC. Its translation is CASSGSHQGNEQFF.

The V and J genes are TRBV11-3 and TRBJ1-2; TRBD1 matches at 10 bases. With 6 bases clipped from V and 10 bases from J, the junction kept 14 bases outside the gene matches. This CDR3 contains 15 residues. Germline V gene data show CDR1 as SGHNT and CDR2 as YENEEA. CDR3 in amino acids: CASRTLGQGGEVYTF. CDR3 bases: TGTGCCAGCAGAACACTTGGACAGGGGGGGGAAGTCTACACCTTC.

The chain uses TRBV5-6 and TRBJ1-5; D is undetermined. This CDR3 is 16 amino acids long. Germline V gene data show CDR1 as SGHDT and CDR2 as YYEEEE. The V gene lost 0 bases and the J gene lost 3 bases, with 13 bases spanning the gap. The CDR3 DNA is TGTGCCAGCAGCTTGGTCAACGGGCGGGACAATCAGCCCCAGCATTTT. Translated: CASSLVNGRDNQPQHF.

CDR3: CASRRGAGVYNEQFF. The DNA of the CDR3 is TGTGCCAGCCGCCGCGGGGCGGGCGTCTACAATGAGCAGTTCTTC. The chain combines TRBV7-8 with TRBJ2-1, with D possibly TRBD2 on 6 matching bases. V gave up 8 bases and J gave up 3 bases, with 17 bases separating them. CDR3 length: 15 amino acids. Germline CDR1 SGHVS, CDR2 FQNEAQ. The complete variable domain, with remaining parts taken from reference TRBV7-8 and TRBJ2-1, reads GAGVSQSPRYKVAKRGQDVALRCDPISGHVSLFWYQQALGQGPEFLTYFQNEAQLDKSGLPSDRFFAERPEGSVSTLKIQRTQQEDSAVYLCASRRGAGVYNEQFFGPGTRLTVL.

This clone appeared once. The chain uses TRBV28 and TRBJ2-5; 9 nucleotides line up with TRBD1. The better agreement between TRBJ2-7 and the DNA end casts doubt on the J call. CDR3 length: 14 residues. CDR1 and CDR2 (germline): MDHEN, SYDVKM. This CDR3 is CASSIGTGFYEQYF. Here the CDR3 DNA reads TGTGCCAGCAGTATCGGGACAGGGTTCTACGAGCAGTACTTC.

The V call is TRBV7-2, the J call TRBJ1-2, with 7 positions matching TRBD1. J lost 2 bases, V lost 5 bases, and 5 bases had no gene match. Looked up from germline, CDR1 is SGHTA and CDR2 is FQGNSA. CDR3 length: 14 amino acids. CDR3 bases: TGTGCCAGCAGCGGTACAGGGGCGAACTATGGCTACACCTTC. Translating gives CASSGTGANYGYTF.

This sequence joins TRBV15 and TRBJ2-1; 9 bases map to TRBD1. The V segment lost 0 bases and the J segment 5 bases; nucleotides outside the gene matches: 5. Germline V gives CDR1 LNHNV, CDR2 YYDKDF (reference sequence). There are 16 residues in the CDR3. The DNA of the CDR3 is TGTGCCACCAGCAGAGAAGGGACAGGGATCGACAATGAGCAGTTCTTC. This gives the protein CATSREGTGIDNEQFF.

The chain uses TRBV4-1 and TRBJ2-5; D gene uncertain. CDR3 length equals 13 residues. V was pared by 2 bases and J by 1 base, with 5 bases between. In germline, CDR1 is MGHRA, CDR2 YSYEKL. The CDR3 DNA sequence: TGCGCCAGCAGCCAAACTATCCAAGAGACCCAGTACTTC. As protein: CASSQTIQETQYF.

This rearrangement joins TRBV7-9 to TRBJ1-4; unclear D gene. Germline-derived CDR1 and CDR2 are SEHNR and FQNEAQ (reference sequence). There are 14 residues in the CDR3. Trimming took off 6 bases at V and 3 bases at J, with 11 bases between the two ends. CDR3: CASRAASPNEKLFF. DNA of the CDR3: TGTGCCAGCAGAGCGGCCAGCCCTAATGAAAAACTGTTTTTT.

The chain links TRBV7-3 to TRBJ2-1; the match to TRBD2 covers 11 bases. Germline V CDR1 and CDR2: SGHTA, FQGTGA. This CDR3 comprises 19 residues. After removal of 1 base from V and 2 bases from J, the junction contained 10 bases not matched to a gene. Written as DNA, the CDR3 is TGTGCCAGCAGCTTAAGGACTAGCGGGCCCGGTACCCCCTACAATGAGCAGTTCTTC. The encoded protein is CASSLRTSGPGTPYNEQFF.

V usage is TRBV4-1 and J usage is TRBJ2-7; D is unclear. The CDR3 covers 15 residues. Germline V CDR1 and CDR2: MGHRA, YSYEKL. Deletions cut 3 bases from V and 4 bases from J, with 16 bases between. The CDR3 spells CASSQIVDFYYEQYF. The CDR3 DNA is TGCGCCAGCAGCCAGATTGTCGACTTTTATTACGAGCAGTACTTC.